This T cell receptor (beta chain) was observed in a study of CD8+ T cells in alopecia areata. The CDR3 spans 12 residues. V was pared by 0 bases and J by 2 bases, with 5 bases between. Germline-derived CDR1 and CDR2 are GTSNPN and SVGIG (reference sequence). The sequencing template was cDNA reverse transcribed from extracted RNA. Using immunoSEQ multiplex PCR, the repertoire was profiled, and TCRdb retains in-frame clones only, with some absent. The data contain about 180,000 clones, 50% to 60% of them singletons. The TCR originated in a human donor with alopecia areata. This sample comprised CD4+ T cells sorted from blood, obtained at week 0. The rearrangement joins TRBV30 to TRBJ2-7; D is undetermined. The CDR3 region is CAWSVSPYEQYF. DNA for the CDR3: TGTGCCTGGAGTGTATCGCCCTACGAGCAGTACTTC.